Below are 29 T cell receptor beta chains sequenced from a single sample in a study of radiation and T cells in renal cell carcinoma. Time point of the sample: blood 4 weeks post-SBRT, at nephrectomy. Treatment of the sample: 15 Gy SBRT to primary tumor, nephrectomy 4 weeks later. TCRdb keeps only in-frame clones here, not all; method: immunoSEQ multiplex PCR. The sample contains some 30,000 clones, roughly 80% of which appear only once. Sample: blood, taken from a patient whose treatment included radiotherapy and nephrectomy. The receptors stem from a man between 60 and 70 years old with renal cell carcinoma.

This clone was observed a single time. This rearrangement joins TRBV6-5 to TRBJ1-2; the match to TRBD1 covers 9 bases. The CDR3 totals 15 residues. V gave up 6 bases and J gave up 6 bases; unmatched junction bases: 11. In germline, CDR1 is MNHEY, CDR2 SVGAGI. CDR3 region: CASSPSLGTGNGYTF. The CDR3 region has the DNA TGTGCCAGCAGCCCTTCGCTCGGGACAGGGAATGGCTACACCTTC.

The chain has TRBV5-6 and TRBJ1-2, with 10 positions matching TRBD1. Trimming cost V 4 bases and J 4 bases; bases outside gene matches: 7. There are 15 residues in the CDR3. The germline V gene has CDR1 SGHDT and CDR2 YYEEEE. The CDR3 DNA reads as TGTGCCAGCAGCCGCCGGGACAGGGGTTCCTATGGCTACACCTTC. Protein product: CASSRRDRGSYGYTF.

The J gene is TRBJ2-1, the V gene TRBV11-3, with 10 bases aligning to TRBD2. The CDR3 loop spans 16 amino acids. V was pared by 5 bases and J by 5 bases, with 9 bases of the junction left unmatched. Looked up from germline, CDR1 is SGHNT and CDR2 is YENEEA. The CDR3 DNA is TGTGCCAGCAGCGCAGCCGGGACTAGCGCCCACAATGAGCAGTTCTTC. Translating it yields CASSAAGTSAHNEQFF.

The gene calls are TRBV5-4 and TRBJ2-5; TRBD2 matches 8 bases. Trimming took 7 bases from V and 4 from J; bases not matched to a gene: 0. The CDR3 is 11 amino acids. Germline V gene sequence: CDR1 SGHNT, CDR2 YYREEE (reference sequence). CDR3 sequence: CASREGETQYF. CDR3 in DNA: TGTGCCAGCCGGGAGGGAGAGACCCAGTACTTC.

Ten or more counts support this clone. The rearrangement uses TRBV10-3 and TRBJ2-1; a possible D gene is TRBD2 (6 bases). Germline CDR1 ENHRY, CDR2 SYGVKD. V was pared by 7 bases and J by 6 bases, with 16 bases between. CDR3 length: 14 amino acids. Written as DNA, the CDR3 is TGTGCCATCAAGGACGGGGGAGAGGCCAATGAGCAGTTCTTC. This translates into CAIKDGGEANEQFF.

The rearrangement links TRBV19 to TRBJ2-7, with 10 nucleotides matching TRBD1. The ends lost 3 bases at V and 3 bases at J; junction bases unmatched: 5. Germline V gene data show CDR1 as LNHDA and CDR2 as SQIVND (reference sequence). The CDR3 has 15 residues. The CDR3 loop is CASSIGQGGHYEQYF. The DNA for the CDR3 is TGTGCCAGTAGTATCGGACAGGGGGGGCACTACGAGCAGTACTTC.

The chain combines TRBV6-1 with TRBJ1-1, with D maybe TRBD1 (5 bases). V gave up 1 base and J gave up 10 bases, with 16 bases separating them. The V gene's germline CDR1 is MNHNS and CDR2 SASEGT. The CDR3 extends over 14 amino acids. DNA of the CDR3: TGTGCCAGCAGTGAAGGGGTGGGACGGGGAACAGCTTTCTTT. Its protein product is CASSEGVGRGTAFF.

V is TRBV7-7 and J is TRBJ2-1, with 8 nucleotides matching TRBD2. V shed 2 bases and J 12 bases; nucleotides not matched to a gene: 9. In germline, CDR1 is SSHAT, CDR2 FNYEAQ (reference sequence). The CDR3 spans 14 residues. This chain's CDR3 is CASSLTPWTSRQFF. As DNA, the CDR3 is TGTGCCAGCAGCTTAACTCCCTGGACTAGCAGGCAGTTCTTC.

This clone has just one count. V gene TRBV5-4 combines with J gene TRBJ2-6; D call uncertain. CDR3 length: 16 residues. Germline loops: CDR1 SGHNT, CDR2 YYREEE (reference sequence). V was cut by 1 base and J by 2 bases, with 10 bases left in between. For the CDR3, the DNA is TGTGCCAGCAGCTTGCCCCGAGGAGCTGGGGCCAACGTCCTGACTTTC. This codes for CASSLPRGAGANVLTF.

This clone was seen just once. The rearrangement links TRBV27 to TRBJ2-2; no definite D call. CDR3 size: 14 residues. V was cut by 2 bases and J by 6 bases, with 10 bases left in between. From germline, CDR1 is MNHEY and CDR2 SMNVEV (reference sequence). The CDR3 DNA follows: TGTGCCAGCAGTTTAGGTAGTCAGTCCGGGGAGCTGTTTTTT. It specifies CASSLGSQSGELFF.

This clone has a handful of counts. The same CDR3 is also encoded by other DNA sequences in this sample. V gene TRBV19 combines with J gene TRBJ2-3, with D possibly TRBD1 on 6 matching bases. CDR3 length: 13 amino acids. V lost 7 bases to trimming and J lost 2 bases, with 10 bases between them. CDR1 and CDR2 from the germline V gene are LNHDA and SQIVND (reference sequence). CDR3 in DNA: TGTGCCAGTACCGACAGGTCCACAGATACGCAGTATTTT. Amino acid sequence: CASTDRSTDTQYF.

The chain couples TRBV9 to TRBJ1-2; D is perhaps TRBD1 (5 bases). The V and J ends lost 0 bases and 5 bases respectively, with 23 bases between them. Germline V gene sequence: CDR1 SGDLS, CDR2 YYNGEE. The CDR3 is 18 amino acids. CDR3 in DNA: TGTGCCAGCAGCGTAGATCCGGGGACCTATTACGTTGCATATGGCTACACCTTC. This sequence encodes CASSVDPGTYYVAYGYTF.

The V and J genes are TRBV27 and TRBJ2-7, with D hard to call. The CDR3 sequence is 14 residues long. Germline-derived CDR1 and CDR2 are MNHEY and SMNVEV (reference sequence). V was clipped by 0 bases and J by 0 bases, with 6 bases between them. The CDR3 nucleotides read TGTGCCAGCAGTTTATCTGTCCTCTCCTACGAGCAGTACTTC. The encoded protein is CASSLSVLSYEQYF.

CDR3 nucleotides: TGTGCCAGCAGTCTAACATCCCGGGACTTTCTAGGACATCAGCCCCAGCATTTT. Its protein is CASSLTSRDFLGHQPQHF. V gene TRBV28 combines with J gene TRBJ1-5, with D perhaps TRBD1 (5 bases). The CDR3 length is 18 residues. Germline V gives CDR1 MDHEN, CDR2 SYDVKM. V was pared by 5 bases and J by 5 bases, with 25 bases between.

A single count supports this clone. The chain has TRBV5-6 and TRBJ1-2; 8 bases map to TRBD1. With V trimmed by 5 bases and J by 0 bases, 3 bases remained unmatched. Looked up from germline, CDR1 is SGHDT and CDR2 is YYEEEE. The CDR3 is 14 residues long. In nucleotides, the CDR3 is TGTGCCAGCAGGGGGGACAGGACTAACTATGGCTACACCTTC. Translation: CASRGDRTNYGYTF.

This sequence joins TRBV5-4 and TRBJ1-4, with TRBD1 identical over 9 bases. The germline CDR1 and CDR2 sequences are SGHNT and YYREEE (reference sequence). CDR3 length: 17 amino acids. The V gene end was trimmed by 4 bases and the J gene end by 0 bases; junction bases not matched to a gene: 7. CDR3 residues: CASSRGQGVATNEKLFF. The CDR3 nucleotides read TGTGCCAGCAGCCGGGGACAGGGAGTTGCAACTAATGAAAAACTGTTTTTT.

The CDR3 is CASSIGLHQFF. In nucleotides, the CDR3 is TGTGCCAGCAGCATAGGGCTCCACCAGTTCTTC. The chain uses TRBV21-1 and TRBJ2-1. TRBV21-1 is a listed pseudogene. The CDR3 spans 11 residues.

This chain links TRBV10-3 with TRBJ2-7; 11 positions agree with TRBD1. The CDR3 runs 15 residues. Germline lookup yields CDR1 ENHRY and CDR2 SYGVKD. J gave up 3 bases and V 3 bases, and 4 bases lay outside the gene matches. The CDR3: CAISEAGQGVYEQYF. DNA for the CDR3: TGTGCCATCAGTGAAGCGGGACAGGGGGTCTACGAGCAGTACTTC.

This chain connects TRBV12-5 to TRBJ2-1; 9 nucleotides match TRBD1. V dropped 5 bases and J dropped 5; count of bases not matched to a gene: 10. Germline V gene data show CDR1 as LGHNT and CDR2 as FRNRAP. This CDR3 has 16 residues. The CDR3 loop is CASGPPDRGFDNEQFF. Written as DNA, the CDR3 is TGTGCTAGTGGTCCACCGGACAGGGGTTTTGACAATGAGCAGTTCTTC.

This chain links TRBV10-3 with TRBJ2-3; perhaps TRBD2 as D (5 bases). The CDR3 totals 15 residues. V lost 3 bases and J lost 0, with 10 bases in between. Germline CDR1 ENHRY, CDR2 SYGVKD. Here the CDR3 DNA reads TGTGCCATCAGTGATCCAGCGGCTAGCACAGATACGCAGTATTTT. Translated: CAISDPAASTDTQYF.

The genes are TRBV18 and TRBJ2-3, with D unclear. The CDR3 is made up of 11 amino acids. The germline V gene has CDR1 KGHSH and CDR2 LQKENI. V lost 4 bases and J lost 14, with 13 bases in between. This CDR3 is CASSLDLRRYF. CDR3 DNA sequence: TGTGCCAGCTCACTCGATCTTCGACGGTATTTT.

This clone came up a few times. V and J are TRBV28 and TRBJ1-1; the D is unclear. Trimming left V 6 bases short and J 3 bases short, with 11 bases between. Germline CDR1 is MDHEN and CDR2 is SYDVKM. The CDR3 spans 13 residues. The CDR3 nucleotides read TGTGCCAGCAGGATATACGGGGACACTGAAGCTTTCTTT. Its translation is CASRIYGDTEAFF.

This chain uses TRBV29-1 with TRBJ2-5, with D perhaps assigned TRBD1 or TRBD2 (9 bases each). Per the germline V gene, CDR1 is SQVTM and CDR2 is ANQGSEA. Trimming took off 1 base at V and 3 bases at J, with 18 bases between the two ends. The CDR3 extends over 16 amino acids. CDR3 residues: CSVEGRGGTGKETQYF. The CDR3 nucleotides read TGCAGCGTTGAAGGGCGGGGGGGGACAGGGAAAGAGACCCAGTACTTC. The variable domain in full, completed from reference TRBV29-1 and TRBJ2-5, reads SAVISQKPSRDICQRGTSLTIQCQVDSQVTMMFWYRQQPGQSLTLIATANQGSEATYESGFVIDKFPISRPNLTFSTLTVSNMSPEDSSIYLCSVEGRGGTGKETQYFGPGTRLLVL.

V gene TRBV7-2 combines with J gene TRBJ2-7, with 9 positions matching TRBD1. Trimming cost V 3 bases and J 2 bases; bases outside gene matches: 2. The CDR3 is 14 amino acids. Per germline, CDR1 SGHTA and CDR2 FQGNSA. The CDR3 bases are TGTGCCAGCAGCTTTGGGACAGGGCCCTACGAGCAGTACTTC. Protein sequence: CASSFGTGPYEQYF.

The rearrangement uses TRBV18 and TRBJ2-4, with D unclear. From germline, CDR1 is KGHSH and CDR2 LQKENI. The V gene lost 3 bases and the J gene lost 9 bases, with 18 bases spanning the gap. The length of the CDR3 is 15 residues. The CDR3 reads CASSPRTPDVGIQYF. CDR3 sequence (DNA): TGTGCCAGCTCACCGAGGACCCCTGATGTGGGCATTCAGTACTTC.

This clone showed up just once. This sample includes further DNA sequences coding for the same CDR3. J is TRBJ2-1 and V is TRBV5-1; D is undetermined. The CDR3 has 15 residues. Germline V gene data show CDR1 as SGHRS and CDR2 as YFSETQ. V gave up 0 bases and J gave up 1 base, with 8 bases separating them. CDR3 DNA: TGCGCCAGCAGCTTGGTCGTTGGTTCCTACAATGAGCAGTTCTTC. Protein: CASSLVVGSYNEQFF.

The V gene is TRBV30, the J gene TRBJ2-5, with D possibly matching TRBD2 (5 bases). Germline V lookup: CDR1 GTSNPN, CDR2 SVGIG (reference sequence). The V end was cut by 1 base, the J end by 4 bases, with 10 bases between. The CDR3 contains 13 residues. The CDR3 is CAWSGESGETQYF. As DNA, the CDR3 is TGTGCCTGGAGTGGAGAAAGCGGAGAGACCCAGTACTTC.

CDR3 sequence reads: CASSLVLAGAYGYTF. DNA of the CDR3: TGTGCCAGCAGCTTAGTCCTGGCAGGGGCCTATGGCTACACCTTC. The J gene is TRBJ1-2, the V gene TRBV7-9; a weak D match, TRBD1 (6 bases). The CDR3 totals 15 residues. The germline V and J ends were trimmed by 1 base and 4 bases, with 13 bases remaining between them. CDR1 SEHNR and CDR2 FQNEAQ come from the germline V gene (reference sequence). Combining the CDR3 with reference TRBV7-9 and TRBJ1-2 gives the whole variable domain DTGVSQNPRHKITKRGQNVTFRCDPISEHNRLYWYRQTLGQGPEFLTYFQNEAQLEKSRLLSDRFSAERPKGSFSTLEIQRTEQGDSAMYLCASSLVLAGAYGYTFGSGTRLTVV.

The genes are TRBV7-6 and TRBJ2-3, with D perhaps TRBD1 (6 bases). The ends were cut back, 4 bases at V and 6 bases at J, with 11 bases in the middle. The CDR3 consists of 13 residues. The germline V gene encodes CDR1 SGHVS and CDR2 FNYEAQ. CDR3 nucleotide sequence: TGTGCCAGCAGCTCAGAACAGGGTGATACGCAGTATTTT. Translation gives CASSSEQGDTQYF.